This T cell receptor (beta chain) came from a study of T cells in localized non-small cell lung cancer. Study conclusions and caveats: Highest T cell clonality was seen in uninvolved adjacent lung, surpassing that measured in tumor. Higher T cell density in the blood was associated with longer overall survival, whereas higher adjacent-lung clonality associated with shorter survival. Researchers found a median approximately 55 of the top 100 tumor clones in adjacent lung.

With 5 bases removed from V and 2 bases from J, the gap between germline ends came to 28 bases. CDR1 and CDR2 (germline): SGHTA, FQGNSA. This CDR3 has 19 residues. Turning to this clone: Its target is unknown.

Clones were sequenced by immunoSEQ multiplex PCR, and TCRdb holds only the in-frame ones, with some missing. Of around 15,000 clones in the sample, 75% to 90% were seen once. This chain links TRBV7-2 with TRBJ2-7, with a weak D call TRBD2 (5 bases). The input for sequencing was peripheral blood, taken before any cancer treatment. This TCR was sampled from a female donor aged 60 or older with stage I squamous cell lung carcinoma. The CDR3 region is CASSLNLALDGESPYEQYF. The CDR3 region has the DNA TGTGCCAGCAGCCTCAACCTGGCGTTAGACGGGGAATCGCCCTACGAGCAGTACTTC.